A single count supports the clone carrying this TCR beta chain. This entry belongs to a study of Ad26.COV2.S vaccination and SARS-CoV-2 variants. Repertoires were generated with immunoSEQ multiplex PCR, while TCRdb's copy carries only in-frame clones and drops some. Counted here are more than 400,000 clones, around 91% occurring once; the ten biggest clones make up about 4.4%. Germline trimming cut 7 bases from V and 2 bases from J; bases unmatched to any gene: 8. Germline V gene lookup returns CDR1 SQVTM and CDR2 ANQGSEA. The CDR3 consists of 17 residues. Treatment in this sample: around 19 received Ad26.COV2.S at low or high dose, single or two shots; about 5 received placebo; per-sample allocation not given. The samples were gathered on day 63 after the first injection of vaccine or placebo.

V gene TRBV29-1 combines with J gene TRBJ2-1; 16 bases map to TRBD2. The sequence was obtained from a person aged 18-65 years who received the Ad26.COV2.S COVID-19 vaccine or a placebo. The material was peripheral blood, obtained in a trial of Ad26.COV2.S vaccine versus placebo. This CDR3 is CSGAGTSGRATYNEQFF. The CDR3 nucleotides read TGCAGCGGAGCCGGGACTAGCGGGAGGGCGACCTACAATGAGCAGTTCTTC.